Listed below are T cell receptor beta chains from one sample, sequenced in a study of read filtering for tumor transcriptome and immune sequencing. TCRdb called the reads again in MiXCR, with one record for every CDR3 protein. The table shows over 15,000 distinct CDR3 sequences, with approximately 20% occurring only once. The sample taken for sequencing was a population of CD138-negative cells sorted from bone marrow. These receptors were taken from a donor aged 40 or older with multiple myeloma. The CDR3 runs from the conserved cysteine through the conserved F or W. A D gene is named only where the DNA matches it firmly. Some rows mark clone size as missing; the rest say once, few, many or name a class of expanded clone.

d_call j_call clone_size v_call cdr3_aa cdr3_nt
NA TRBJ2-5 many TRBV3-1 CASSQVIRDWETQYF TGTGCCAGCAGCCAAGTAATACGGGATTGGGAGACCCAGTACTTC
NA TRBJ2-5 many TRBV5-4 CASSGGDRQETQYF TGTGCCAGCAGCGGAGGGGACAGACAAGAGACCCAGTACTTC
TRBD2 TRBJ2-1 NA TRBV5-1 CDSSLAPLAGVGSEQFF TGCGACAGCAGCTTGGCCCCCCTAGCGGGAGTGGGCAGTGAGCAGTTCTTC
NA TRBJ1-1 many TRBV28 CASSFSRGTEAFF TGTGCCAGCAGTTTCTCTAGGGGAACTGAAGCTTTCTTT
NA TRBJ2-3 many TRBV7-9 CASSFGSVADTQYF TGTGCCAGCAGCTTCGGAAGCGTTGCAGATACGCAGTATTTT
NA TRBJ2-1 many TRBV19 CASRPPGPIYNEQFF TGTGCCAGTAGGCCTCCGGGACCAATATACAATGAGCAGTTCTTC
TRBD2 TRBJ2-3 many TRBV6-4 CASSERAGAPDTQYF TGTGCCAGCAGTGAAAGAGCGGGAGCCCCAGATACGCAGTATTTT
TRBD2 TRBJ2-1 many TRBV6-5 CASSFRLAGDLSYNEQFF TGTGCCAGCTCCTTCCGACTAGCGGGGGACCTTAGCTACAATGAGCAGTTCTTC
TRBD1 TRBJ2-1 NA TRBV7-2 CASSRTGAGSSYNEQFF TGTGCCAGCAGCCGGACAGGGGCGGGGAGCTCCTACAATGAGCAGTTCTTC
NA TRBJ2-7 NA TRBV20-1 CSARDPTRGTFSYEQYF TGCAGTGCTAGGGACCCGACGCGAGGGACCTTCTCCTACGAGCAGTACTTC
TRBD2 TRBJ2-2 few TRBV20-1 CSARGWREGHTGELFF TGCAGTGCTAGAGGGTGGCGGGAGGGCCATACCGGGGAGCTGTTTTTT
NA TRBJ1-1 few TRBV28 CASSTNTEAFF TGTGCCAGCAGCACGAACACTGAAGCTTTCTTT
NA TRBJ2-7 NA TRBV6-2/TRBV6-3 CASSYPRAPVVYEQYF TGTGCCAGCAGTTATCCACGGGCCCCTGTTGTCTACGAGCAGTACTTC
NA TRBJ2-7 many TRBV6-1 CASTSGPGSYNEQYF TGTGCCAGCACCTCCGGGCCGGGTAGCTACAACGAGCAGTACTTC
NA TRBJ2-1 NA TRBV15 CATCREPGAVQQFF TGTGCCACCTGCAGGGAGCCCGGGGCGGTTCAGCAGTTCTTC
NA TRBJ2-7 many TRBV7-2 CASSLDGAAGYEQYF TGTGCCAGCAGCTTAGATGGAGCAGCTGGCTACGAGCAGTACTTC
NA TRBJ1-4 many TRBV25-1 CASSGTSGANEKLFF TGTGCCAGCAGCGGCACGTCGGGAGCTAATGAAAAACTGTTTTTT
NA TRBJ1-1 NA TRBV7-2 CASSLTTGPGSEAFF TGTGCCAGCAGCCTTACCACGGGGCCGGGCAGTGAAGCTTTCTTT
TRBD1 TRBJ2-5 many TRBV28 CASSQGVAEETQYF TGTGCCAGCAGCCAGGGGGTGGCGGAGGAGACCCAGTACTTC
TRBD1 TRBJ2-1 NA TRBV29-1 CSVDDRGDYNEQFF TGCAGCGTAGATGACAGGGGGGACTACAATGAGCAGTTCTTC
NA TRBJ2-2 many TRBV7-9 CASSLAGQTLASTGELFF TGTGCCAGCAGCTTAGCCGGCCAGACGCTCGCATCCACCGGGGAGCTGTTTTTT
NA TRBJ2-3 NA TRBV18 CASSPWTVDSSDTQYF TGTGCCAGCTCACCGTGGACTGTGGACTCTTCAGATACGCAGTATTTT
TRBD2 TRBJ2-1 NA TRBV25-1 CASSGTSGRAGEQFF TGTGCCAGCAGTGGGACTAGCGGGAGGGCCGGTGAGCAGTTCTTC
TRBD1 TRBJ2-1 medium-sized TRBV29-1 CSVDRGQPYNEQFF TGCAGCGTTGACCGGGGACAGCCTTACAATGAGCAGTTCTTC
TRBD1 TRBJ2-7 many TRBV5-1 CASSFRDRAWGQYF TGCGCCAGCAGCTTCCGGGACAGGGCCTGGGGGCAGTACTTC
NA TRBJ2-1 medium-sized TRBV5-1 CASSLVFGCIFF TGCGCCAGCAGCTTAGTATTCGGGTGCATCTTCTTC
NA TRBJ2-2 many TRBV24-1 CATSDWRGLGTGELFF TGTGCCACCAGTGATTGGAGGGGGCTGGGAACCGGGGAGCTGTTTTTT
TRBD2 TRBJ2-3 NA TRBV20-1 CSVSSGHTDTQYF TGCAGTGTTTCTAGCGGTCACACAGATACGCAGTATTTT
NA TRBJ1-3 once TRBV29-1 CSVTGQTGNTIYF TGCAGCGTTACAGGACAAACTGGAAACACCATATATTTT
NA TRBJ2-5 NA TRBV20-1 CSALYHYSGALQETQYF TGCAGTGCTCTGTACCACTATAGCGGAGCACTACAAGAGACCCAGTACTTC
NA TRBJ1-5 many TRBV19 CASSMREDQPQHF TGTGCCAGTAGTATGAGAGAGGATCAGCCCCAGCATTTT
NA TRBJ1-1 few TRBV28 CASRSVNTEAFF TGTGCCAGCAGATCAGTTAACACTGAAGCTTTCTTT
NA TRBJ2-5 many TRBV29-1 CSVESSLRGTQYF TGCAGCGTTGAAAGTAGCCTGAGGGGGACCCAGTACTTC
NA TRBJ2-2 NA TRBV20-1 CSASWASRGGELFF TGCAGTGCATCGTGGGCCTCCCGGGGCGGGGAGCTGTTTTTT
NA TRBJ1-5 many TRBV20-1 CSARVRTAAPDQPQHF TGCAGTGCTAGAGTCCGGACAGCTGCACCCGATCAGCCCCAGCATTTT
NA TRBJ2-7 many TRBV3-1 CASSQDKGKYEQYF TGTGCCAGCAGCCAAGATAAGGGAAAATACGAGCAGTACTTC
NA TRBJ2-7 NA TRBV20-1 CSAREGQGEQYF TGCAGTGCTAGGGAGGGGCAGGGGGAGCAGTACTTC
TRBD1 TRBJ2-3 few TRBV28 CASSSPTGLSTDTQYF TGTGCCAGCAGTTCCCCGACAGGGTTAAGCACAGATACGCAGTATTTT
TRBD2 TRBJ2-3 many TRBV20-1 CSAISGTSETDSQCF TGCAGTGCTATCTCCGGGACTAGCGAGACAGATTCGCAGTGTTTT
NA TRBJ2-1 many TRBV29-1 CSVETGRAAYNEQFF TGCAGCGTTGAAACGGGGCGGGCTGCCTACAATGAGCAGTTCTTC
TRBD1 TRBJ1-1 NA TRBV7-2 CASSYRQGGNTEAFF TGTGCCAGCAGCTACCGACAGGGTGGGAACACTGAAGCTTTCTTT
NA TRBJ1-1 many TRBV15 CATSFWPGKAFF TGTGCCACCAGCTTTTGGCCGGGGAAAGCTTTCTTT
TRBD2 TRBJ2-7 many TRBV20-1 CSARTSGRSYEQYF TGCAGTGCTAGGACTAGCGGGAGGTCCTACGAGCAGTACTTC
NA TRBJ2-1 many TRBV9 CASSVGGVVNNEQFF TGTGCCAGCAGCGTAGGGGGGGTTGTCAACAATGAGCAGTTCTTC
NA TRBJ2-2 few TRBV29-1 CSVDKGHYTGELFF TGCAGCGTGGACAAGGGACATTACACCGGGGAGCTGTTTTTT
NA TRBJ2-1 many TRBV11-2 CASSLGWRSSYNEQFF TGTGCCAGCAGCTTAGGTTGGCGGAGCTCCTACAATGAGCAGTTCTTC
TRBD2 TRBJ2-5 NA TRBV20-1 CSARRLAGGWNEETQYF TGCAGTGCTAGGCGACTAGCGGGAGGGTGGAATGAGGAGACCCAGTACTTC
NA TRBJ2-1 NA TRBV4-1 CASSQEDVRLDNEQFF TGCGCCAGCAGCCAAGAGGATGTGCGTCTCGACAATGAGCAGTTCTTC
NA TRBJ1-1 many TRBV29-1 CSVVGALGHTEAFF TGCAGCGTGGTTGGGGCCCTCGGGCACACTGAAGCTTTCTTT
TRBD2 TRBJ2-1 NA TRBV29-1 CSARAGGTAYNQQFF TGCAGCGCGAGGGCGGGAGGGACAGCCTACAATCAGCAGTTCTTC
NA TRBJ2-5 many TRBV25-1 CASRLAETQYF TGTGCCAGCAGACTCGCCGAGACCCAGTACTTC